One and the same sample provided the 20 T cell receptor beta chains below, sequenced in a study of shared clonotypes between healthy human individuals. Sequencing was performed with immunoSEQ multiplex PCR; in TCRdb, only in-frame clones are kept and a portion is missing. The data contain roughly 2.5 million clones, roughly nine tenths of them singletons. Sample: naive CD4+ T cells sorted from blood. The subset denotes: CD45RA+ positively selected. The receptors come from a man aged 18 to 29 in good health.

The chain uses TRBV23-1 and TRBJ2-7; TRBD2 matches at 8 bases. TRBV23-1 is an open reading frame whose function is uncertain. J lost 7 bases, V lost 4 bases, and 15 bases had no gene match. This CDR3 has 16 residues. The DNA of the CDR3 is TGCGCCAGCAGTCCCTCACGGGAGGGCCCCAGGATGGAGCAGTACTTC. This sequence encodes CASSPSREGPRMEQYF.

This clone was counted only a few times. This specimen includes other DNA sequences encoding the same CDR3. The chain links TRBV2 to TRBJ2-3; D gene uncertain. Germline assignment: CDR1 SNHLY and CDR2 FYNNEI. The CDR3 runs 14 residues. The V gene lost 1 base and the J gene lost 0 bases, with 5 bases spanning the gap. The DNA for the CDR3 is TGTGCCAGCAGTGAAGGACTTAGCACAGATACGCAGTATTTT. Protein: CASSEGLSTDTQYF.

With regard to this clone: The germline gene is not matched at one end of the junction; a read error may be the cause. This chain links TRBV7-7 with TRBJ2-5; D gene ambiguous. The CDR3 is 13 amino acids. Looked up from germline, CDR1 is SSHAT and CDR2 is FNYEAQ (reference sequence). The CDR3 sequence is CASSLTLSETQYF. CDR3 sequence (DNA): TGTGCTAGCAGCTTAACTCTGTCAGAGACCCAGTACTTC.

V is TRBV19 and J is TRBJ1-6; D is unclear. V lost 3 bases to trimming and J lost 3 bases, with 12 bases between them. The CDR3 covers 16 residues. The germline V gene encodes CDR1 LNHDA and CDR2 SQIVND (reference sequence). The CDR3 coding sequence is TGTGCCAGTAGTATTGGAGGAGACTACTATAATTCACCCCTCCACTTT. Translation: CASSIGGDYYNSPLHF.

The rearrangement uses TRBV9 and TRBJ2-1; 7 nucleotides match TRBD1. J lost 4 bases, V lost 0 bases, and 4 bases had no gene match. Germline CDR1 reads SGDLS; CDR2 reads YYNGEE. The CDR3 is 15 amino acids. For the CDR3, the DNA is TGTGCCAGCAGCGTAGAGGGGGCAGGGTACAATGAGCAGTTCTTC. Its translation is CASSVEGAGYNEQFF.

The V gene is TRBV19, the J gene TRBJ2-1, with 7 bases identical to TRBD2. The trim removed 5 bases at V and 15 bases at J, leaving 10 bases unmatched. The germline V gene encodes CDR1 LNHDA and CDR2 SQIVND (reference sequence). CDR3 length equals 12 residues. The CDR3 is CASSPTTSQLFF. CDR3 coding DNA: TGTGCCAGTAGTCCCACGACTAGCCAGCTGTTCTTC.

The chain couples TRBV11-3 to TRBJ2-3; 9 bases are a match to TRBD2. CDR1 is SGHNT, CDR2 YENEEA, per germline. With 2 bases clipped from V and 6 bases from J, the junction kept 6 bases outside the gene matches. The CDR3 has 15 residues. This CDR3 is CASSLRRGGLDTQYF. CDR3 in DNA: TGTGCCAGCAGCTTAAGGCGGGGGGGCCTCGATACGCAGTATTTT.

The V and J genes are TRBV19 and TRBJ2-4; a weak D match, TRBD2 (5 bases). Between the trimmed V and J ends, which lost 7 bases and 1 base, there was a span of 11 bases. The CDR3 contains 14 residues. CDR1 is LNHDA and CDR2 is SQIVND in the germline V gene (reference sequence). The CDR3 DNA reads as TGTGCCAGTATGAGGGAAGGTGCCAAAAACATTCAGTACTTC. This translates into CASMREGAKNIQYF.

The V and J genes are TRBV11-2 and TRBJ1-5; D call uncertain. The V end lost 5 bases, the J end lost 8 bases, and 16 bases lay between the germline ends. This CDR3 contains 14 residues. CDR1 is SGHAT and CDR2 is FQNNGV in the germline V gene. The CDR3 region has the DNA TGTGCCAGCAGCGCAATGGAGGCCGAGGAGCCCCAGCATTTT. Amino acids: CASSAMEAEEPQHF.

The V gene is TRBV6-5, the J gene TRBJ1-2; D unresolved. Germline CDR1 reads MNHEY; CDR2 reads SVGAGI. CDR3 length: 12 amino acids. V lost 7 bases and J lost 8, with 14 bases in between. The chain's CDR3 is CASNPDTLGYTF. In DNA form, the CDR3 reads TGTGCCAGCAATCCGGATACTCTCGGCTACACCTTC.

This sequence joins TRBV7-2 and TRBJ1-6; D is perhaps TRBD1 (5 bases). With 1 base removed from V and 13 bases from J, the gap between germline ends came to 17 bases. The CDR3 contains 15 residues. Germline CDR1 and CDR2: SGHTA and FQGNSA. The CDR3 spells CASSLEMGTVSPLHF. Here the CDR3 DNA reads TGTGCCAGCAGCTTAGAAATGGGGACGGTTTCTCCCCTCCACTTT.

The chain employs TRBV9 and TRBJ1-4; D is perhaps TRBD1 (6 bases). Trimming pared 2 bases from V and 8 bases from J, leaving 16 bases between. Germline CDR1 is SGDLS and CDR2 is YYNGEE. The CDR3 sequence is 15 residues long. DNA for the CDR3: TGTGCCAGCAGCGTCGACCGGGGGCTCGGGGAAAAACTGTTTTTT. Its translation is CASSVDRGLGEKLFF.

This clone appeared a few times. The chain combines TRBV10-3 with TRBJ1-2; no definite D call. The V end lost 2 bases, the J end lost 7 bases, and 14 bases lay between the germline ends. Germline lookup yields CDR1 ENHRY and CDR2 SYGVKD. The CDR3 covers 14 residues. CDR3 sequence: CAISEETFSLGYTF. DNA for the CDR3: TGTGCCATCAGTGAGGAGACATTCTCCCTTGGCTACACCTTC.

V and J are TRBV29-1 and TRBJ2-7; D call uncertain. V lost 2 bases, J lost 9 bases, and 14 bases lay in between. The CDR3 extends over 12 amino acids. CDR1 SQVTM and CDR2 ANQGSEA come from the germline V gene. CDR3: CSVESLGSAQYF. CDR3 nucleotide sequence: TGCAGCGTTGAAAGTCTGGGCTCCGCGCAGTACTTC.

This chain links TRBV29-1 with TRBJ2-7; TRBD2 matches at 9 bases. Losses at the gene ends were 7 bases for V and 4 bases for J; bases not matched to a gene: 11. This CDR3 has 14 amino acids. The V gene's germline CDR1 is SQVTM and CDR2 ANQGSEA. The CDR3 DNA reads as TGCAGCGCTATGACTAGCGGAATTCCTTACGAGCAGTACTTC. This sequence encodes CSAMTSGIPYEQYF.

The rearrangement uses TRBV4-1 and TRBJ2-2; D gene uncertain. V lost 3 bases, J lost 4 bases, and 15 bases lay in between. This CDR3 comprises 16 residues. Germline V lookup: CDR1 MGHRA, CDR2 YSYEKL. The CDR3 loop is CASSHRSDRSTGELFF. CDR3 DNA: TGCGCCAGCAGCCACCGATCCGACCGATCCACCGGGGAGCTGTTTTTT.

This chain connects TRBV5-8 to TRBJ2-3, with 8 bases aligning to TRBD1. J was trimmed by 0 bases and V by 4 bases; bases with no gene match: 7. Per germline, CDR1 SGHTS and CDR2 YDEGEE. The CDR3 has 16 amino acids. The DNA for the CDR3 is TGTGCCAGCAGCCCCGGACAGGGATCTAGCACAGATACGCAGTATTTT. This gives the protein CASSPGQGSSTDTQYF.

This chain connects TRBV11-2 to TRBJ2-1; D may be TRBD1 (6 bases). The CDR3 totals 15 residues. Germline assignment: CDR1 SGHAT and CDR2 FQNNGV. Trimming stripped 5 bases from V and 10 bases from J, with 21 bases between. CDR3 DNA: TGTGCCAGCAGCCCGACGATGATTACCGGGACAGAGCAGTTCTTC. Translated, it gives CASSPTMITGTEQFF.

The chain recombines TRBV7-9 with TRBJ2-5; D gene uncertain. V lost 5 bases to trimming and J lost 4 bases, with 20 bases between them. The CDR3 length is 16 residues. The germline gives CDR1 SEHNR, CDR2 FQNEAQ (reference sequence). CDR3 DNA: TGTGCCAGCAGCGCAAGGATGACGGATCTCGGAGAGACCCAGTACTTC. It encodes CASSARMTDLGETQYF.

This chain connects TRBV10-3 to TRBJ2-3; D unresolved. The CDR3 has 12 residues. V dropped 5 bases and J dropped 5 bases, with 8 bases sitting between them. CDR1 and CDR2 from the germline V gene are ENHRY and SYGVKD. The CDR3 loop is CAISSTQDTQYF. DNA of the CDR3: TGTGCCATCAGTTCTACCCAAGATACGCAGTATTTT.